These T cell receptor beta chains were read from a single sample in a study of blood T cell repertoires in COVID-19. Sequenced by immunoSEQ multiplex PCR; TCRdb stores in-frame clones only, minus some. The sample has approximately 70,000 clones, around nine tenths seen once; the top ten hold 10% to 15%. Input material: peripheral blood. These receptors were obtained from an older woman with acute or convalescent COVID-19. CDR3s include the opening cysteine and the closing phenylalanine or tryptophan. Fields, in order: CDR3 DNA, CDR3 protein, J gene, V gene, D gene, clone size. D genes are given only for firm matches. Expanded clones are given a class, and other clones once, few, many or no size at all.

CDR3nt: TGTGCCTGGAACTCCGACAGGCCAGTCTATAATTCACCCCTCCACTTT
CDR3aa: CAWNSDRPVYNSPLHF
j_gene: TRBJ1-6
v_gene: TRBV30
d_gene: .
abundance: .

CDR3nt: TGTGCCAGTAGTATCTCCGCAGGGGTCTACGAGCAGTACTTC
CDR3aa: CASSISAGVYEQYF
j_gene: TRBJ2-7
v_gene: TRBV19
d_gene: .
abundance: .

CDR3nt: TGTGCCAGCAGGGCAACAGGGGACAGGAATACGCAGTATTTT
CDR3aa: CASRATGDRNTQYF
j_gene: TRBJ2-3
v_gene: TRBV6-5
d_gene: TRBD1
abundance: once

CDR3nt: TGCGCCAGCAGCTTACGGACAGGAGAGTTCAATGAGCAGTTCTTC
CDR3aa: CASSLRTGEFNEQFF
j_gene: TRBJ2-1
v_gene: TRBV5-1
d_gene: TRBD1
abundance: .

CDR3nt: TGTGCCAGCAGTTCGCTAGGAACCGGGGAGCTGTTTTTT
CDR3aa: CASSSLGTGELFF
j_gene: TRBJ2-2
v_gene: TRBV6-5
d_gene: .
abundance: .

CDR3nt: TGCGCCAGCAGCTTGGGGAGCTCCTACAATGAGCAGTTCTTC
CDR3aa: CASSLGSSYNEQFF
j_gene: TRBJ2-1
v_gene: TRBV5-1
d_gene: .
abundance: .

CDR3nt: TGTGCCAGCAGTTTAGAGGATTCACCCCTCCACTTT
CDR3aa: CASSLEDSPLHF
j_gene: TRBJ1-6
v_gene: TRBV28
d_gene: .
abundance: .

CDR3nt: TGTGCCAGCAGTCACTCGGGAGGGACCGGGGAGCTGTTTTTT
CDR3aa: CASSHSGGTGELFF
j_gene: TRBJ2-2
v_gene: TRBV6-6
d_gene: TRBD2
abundance: .

CDR3nt: TGTGCCAGCAGGGGGACAGGGGGAGCCGAGTACTTC
CDR3aa: CASRGTGGAEYF
j_gene: TRBJ2-4
v_gene: TRBV3-1/TRBV3-2
d_gene: TRBD1
abundance: .

CDR3nt: TGTGCCAGCAGTTCTGCGAGGGCAGTCCAAGAGACCCAGTACTTC
CDR3aa: CASSSARAVQETQYF
j_gene: TRBJ2-5
v_gene: TRBV27
d_gene: .
abundance: .

CDR3nt: TGCAGCGTGATACCGACTAGCGGGGGAGAAGATACGCAGTATTTT
CDR3aa: CSVIPTSGGEDTQYF
j_gene: TRBJ2-3
v_gene: TRBV29-1
d_gene: TRBD2
abundance: .

CDR3nt: TGTGCCAGTAGTATAGGAGCGACAGGGCGCAATCAGCCCCAGCATTTT
CDR3aa: CASSIGATGRNQPQHF
j_gene: TRBJ1-5
v_gene: TRBV19
d_gene: TRBD1
abundance: few

CDR3nt: TGTGCCAGCAGCCCGATCCCCTCCTCAGGGTCTGAAGCTTTCTTT
CDR3aa: CASSPIPSSGSEAFF
j_gene: TRBJ1-1
v_gene: TRBV5-6
d_gene: .
abundance: .

CDR3nt: TGTGCCAGCAGTGAACATGGGGGGGAGTACACTGAAGCTTTCTTT
CDR3aa: CASSEHGGEYTEAFF
j_gene: TRBJ1-1
v_gene: TRBV2
d_gene: .
abundance: .

CDR3nt: TGTGCCAGCAGCCCTAACAGGGGCGCGAACACCGGGGAGCTGTTTTTT
CDR3aa: CASSPNRGANTGELFF
j_gene: TRBJ2-2
v_gene: TRBV6-2/TRBV6-3
d_gene: TRBD1
abundance: once

CDR3nt: TGTGCCAGCAGTTACTTGGGCCCGCCCCAGCATTTT
CDR3aa: CASSYLGPPQHF
j_gene: TRBJ1-5
v_gene: TRBV6-6
d_gene: .
abundance: .